The 16 T cell receptor beta chains below come from one sample, sequenced in a study of blood T cell repertoires in COVID-19. Assay used: immunoSEQ multiplex PCR; TCRdb lists only in-frame clones, some missing. The data show approximately 110,000 clones, around 84% seen once. Sequenced: peripheral blood. Every receptor here comes from a woman older than 75 with acute or convalescent COVID-19.

V and J are TRBV6-6 and TRBJ2-7; D call uncertain. CDR3 length equals 13 residues. Germline lookup yields CDR1 MNHNY and CDR2 SVGAGI (reference sequence). V lost 0 bases to trimming and J lost 4 bases, with 7 bases between them. In DNA form, the CDR3 reads TGTGCCAGCAGTTACTCAGTAGCTTACGAGCAGTACTTC. This codes for CASSYSVAYEQYF.

This chain uses TRBV11-3 with TRBJ2-3; TRBD2 matches 14 bases. The CDR3 contains 17 residues. CDR1 and CDR2 (germline): SGHNT, YENEEA. The V segment lost 1 base and the J segment 5 bases; nucleotides outside the gene matches: 5. The CDR3 here is CASSLGGTSGRVDTQYF. CDR3 nucleotide sequence: TGTGCCAGCAGCTTAGGCGGGACTAGCGGGAGAGTAGATACGCAGTATTTT. The complete variable domain, with remaining parts taken from reference TRBV11-3 and TRBJ2-3, reads EAGVVQSPRYKIIEKKQPVAFWCNPISGHNTLYWYLQNLGQGPELLIRYENEEAVDDSQLPKDRFSAERLKGVDSTLKIQPAELGDSAVYLCASSLGGTSGRVDTQYFGPGTRLTVL.

The chain joins TRBV5-1 to TRBJ2-2; no definite D call. Germline CDR1 reads SGHRS; CDR2 reads YFSETQ. The CDR3 is made up of 14 amino acids. The ends were cut back, 2 bases at V and 6 bases at J, with 11 bases in the middle. The CDR3 coding sequence is TGCGCCAGCAGCTTAGAACAGTCATCCGGGGAGCTGTTTTTT. Amino acids: CASSLEQSSGELFF. The entire variable domain, with the rest obtained from reference TRBV5-1 and TRBJ2-2, is as follows: KAGVTQTPRYLIKTRGQQVTLSCSPISGHRSVSWYQQTPGQGLQFLFEYFSETQRNKGNFPGRFSGRQFSNSRSEMNVSTLELGDSALYLCASSLEQSSGELFFGEGSRLTVL.

The chain employs TRBV3-1 (or the pseudogene TRBV3-2) and TRBJ1-2, with TRBD1 matching over 9 bases. Germline values: CDR1 LGHDT, CDR2 YNNKEL (reference sequence). The trim removed 4 bases at V and 3 bases at J, leaving 3 bases unmatched. This CDR3 comprises 14 residues. CDR3: CASSRGDRDYGYTF. CDR3 nucleotide sequence: TGTGCCAGCAGCCGGGGGGACAGGGACTATGGCTACACCTTC.

In this sample, this clone turned up a few times. This chain uses TRBV5-1 with TRBJ1-1; the match to TRBD1 covers 7 bases. The length of the CDR3 is 14 residues. The germline V gene encodes CDR1 SGHRS and CDR2 YFSETQ. V lost 5 bases, J lost 2 bases, and 6 bases stayed unmatched. The CDR3 here is CASRPGTANTEAFF. The CDR3 bases are TGCGCCAGCAGGCCCGGGACAGCTAACACTGAAGCTTTCTTT.

This clone has just a few counts. The chain combines TRBV2 with TRBJ1-3; D gene unclear. The CDR3 contains 13 residues. Germline V gene sequence: CDR1 SNHLY, CDR2 FYNNEI. The V gene lost 6 bases and the J gene lost 0 bases, with 6 bases spanning the gap. The CDR3 nucleotides read TGTGCCAGCAGAACAGACTCTGGAAACACCATATATTTT. Its protein product is CASRTDSGNTIYF.

This chain connects TRBV6-5 to TRBJ1-6; D ambiguous. This CDR3 has 12 amino acids. V lost 4 bases to trimming and J lost 10 bases, with 8 bases between them. Germline CDR1 MNHEY, CDR2 SVGAGI. Written as DNA, the CDR3 is TGTGCCAGCAGTTCCCCCCAATCACCCCTCCACTTT. Translating it yields CASSSPQSPLHF.

The V call is TRBV27, the J call TRBJ1-1; 10 bases map to TRBD1. The germline V gene has CDR1 MNHEY and CDR2 SMNVEV (reference sequence). Trimming took 4 bases from V and 0 from J; bases not matched to a gene: 5. The CDR3 is 16 amino acids. CDR3 nucleotide sequence: TGTGCCAGCAGTTCTCCGGGACAGGGGATGAACACTGAAGCTTTCTTT. Residues: CASSSPGQGMNTEAFF.

The chain recombines TRBV2 with TRBJ2-7, with D possibly matching TRBD2 (6 bases). Germline V gene sequence: CDR1 SNHLY, CDR2 FYNNEI. The CDR3 is made up of 16 amino acids. V lost 0 bases and J lost 0, with 12 bases in between. As DNA, the CDR3 is TGTGCCAGCAGTGAAGCCTTGGGGGACTTCTCCTACGAGCAGTACTTC. This translates into CASSEALGDFSYEQYF.

This chain joins TRBV6-2 or TRBV6-3 and TRBJ2-2, with 7 bases aligning to TRBD2. The CDR3 runs 14 residues. Germline CDR1 MNHEY, CDR2 SVGEGT. J gave up 5 bases and V 6 bases, and 6 bases lay outside the gene matches. The CDR3 nucleotides read TGTGCCAGCAGCCAATGGGGGGGAACCGGGGAGCTGTTTTTT. This sequence encodes CASSQWGGTGELFF.

V gene TRBV29-1 combines with J gene TRBJ1-1; 10 bases match TRBD1. This CDR3 contains 14 residues. V shed 7 bases and J 5 bases; nucleotides not matched to a gene: 10. CDR1 SQVTM and CDR2 ANQGSEA come from the germline V gene. Here the CDR3 DNA reads TGCAGCGGTACCCCCGGGGGACAGGGGACTGAAGCTTTCTTT. Its protein is CSGTPGGQGTEAFF.

The rearrangement uses TRBV24-1 and TRBJ2-5, with 8 bases lining up with TRBD1. The V segment lost 3 bases and the J segment 5 bases; nucleotides outside the gene matches: 10. The germline V gene encodes CDR1 KGHDR and CDR2 SFDVKD. The CDR3 runs 16 residues. Here the CDR3 reads CATSDPTGGRWETQYF. The DNA for the CDR3 is TGTGCCACCAGTGATCCAACAGGGGGTCGGTGGGAGACCCAGTACTTC.

The chain has TRBV2 and TRBJ2-5; TRBD2 aligns across 8 bases. CDR3 length: 14 residues. The germline V gene encodes CDR1 SNHLY and CDR2 FYNNEI. With V trimmed by 11 bases and J by 2 bases, 10 bases remained unmatched. CDR3 in DNA: TGTGCCGGGGGGGCTAGCGGGTTTCAAGAGACCCAGTACTTC. Encoded protein: CAGGASGFQETQYF.

The chain carries TRBV27 and TRBJ2-1; 8 bases match TRBD2. Germline assignment: CDR1 MNHEY and CDR2 SMNVEV (reference sequence). Trimming cost V 4 bases and J 2 bases; bases outside gene matches: 7. The CDR3 length is 16 residues. The DNA of the CDR3 is TGTGCCAGCAGTTGGGCGGGAGGTTTTACCTACAATGAGCAGTTCTTC. Protein sequence: CASSWAGGFTYNEQFF.

The rearrangement joins TRBV5-4 to TRBJ1-1, with TRBD1 as a possible D gene (5 bases). V was trimmed by 2 bases and J by 3 bases, leaving 17 bases between them. This CDR3 is built from 16 residues. The germline V gene has CDR1 SGHNT and CDR2 YYREEE (reference sequence). CDR3 sequence reads: CASSLGPQKGYTEAFF. As DNA, the CDR3 is TGTGCCAGCAGCTTAGGCCCTCAGAAGGGGTACACTGAAGCTTTCTTT.

The gene calls are TRBV29-1 and TRBJ2-5, with a possible D match to TRBD2 (6 bases). The CDR3 runs 12 residues. V gave up 5 bases and J gave up 3 bases, with 10 bases separating them. Looked up from germline, CDR1 is SQVTM and CDR2 is ANQGSEA. The CDR3 sequence is CSVLGLEETQYF. CDR3 DNA sequence: TGCAGCGTTTTGGGACTTGAAGAGACCCAGTACTTC.